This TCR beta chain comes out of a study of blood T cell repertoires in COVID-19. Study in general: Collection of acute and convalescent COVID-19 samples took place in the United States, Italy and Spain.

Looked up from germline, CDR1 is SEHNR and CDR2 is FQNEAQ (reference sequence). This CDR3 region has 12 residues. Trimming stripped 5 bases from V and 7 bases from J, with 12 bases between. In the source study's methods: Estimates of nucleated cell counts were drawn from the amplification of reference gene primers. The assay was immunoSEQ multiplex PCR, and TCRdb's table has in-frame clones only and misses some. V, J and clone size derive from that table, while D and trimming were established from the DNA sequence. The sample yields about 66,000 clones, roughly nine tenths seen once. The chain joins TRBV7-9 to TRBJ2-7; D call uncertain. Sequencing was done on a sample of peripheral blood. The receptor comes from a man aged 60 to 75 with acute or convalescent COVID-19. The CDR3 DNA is TGTGCCAGCAGCCGGCCTGAGGAGGAGCAGTACTTC. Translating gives CASSRPEEEQYF.